The sequence of this TCR beta chain was determined in a study of blood T cell repertoires in COVID-19. During active infection, Seattle patients enrolled and were then monitored through disease. Assay: immunoSEQ multiplex PCR; the TCRdb copy retains only in-frame clones and omits some. In the table there are about 160,000 clones, 82% of which are singletons. The CDR3 runs to 15 residues. CDR1 and CDR2 (germline): MNHEY, SVGAGI. The trim removed 5 bases at V and 7 bases at J, leaving 8 bases unmatched. This sequence originates from a woman aged 40 to 50 with COVID-19, enrolled during active disease. The rearrangement joins TRBV6-5 to TRBJ2-1; 10 bases are a match to TRBD2. Specimen: peripheral blood. CDR3 amino acids: CASSTGTSEKNEQFF. DNA for the CDR3: TGTGCCAGCAGTACTGGGACTAGCGAGAAGAATGAGCAGTTCTTC.